This TCR beta chain was sequenced for a study of pediatric ulcerative colitis. This clone showed up just once. The V end lost 6 bases, the J end lost 1 base, and 13 bases lay between the germline ends. Germline assignment: CDR1 MNHNS and CDR2 SASEGT. The CDR3 is 15 residues long. The method was immunoSEQ multiplex PCR; TCRdb's version includes in-frame clones alone and lacks a portion of them. The sample lists 45,000 to 75,000 clones, about 90% occurring once. Controls: normal colonoscopy findings, no IBD within the following year. At colonoscopy, a blood sample was also collected. The V and J genes are TRBV6-1 and TRBJ1-3, with a tentative D call TRBD1 (5 bases). Input material: blood. The receptor was derived from a boy aged 5-17 years who was a control in a study of pediatric ulcerative colitis. The CDR3 loop reads CASRDLQGSGNTIYF. The CDR3 DNA sequence: TGTGCCAGCAGGGATTTGCAGGGTTCTGGAAACACCATATATTTT.